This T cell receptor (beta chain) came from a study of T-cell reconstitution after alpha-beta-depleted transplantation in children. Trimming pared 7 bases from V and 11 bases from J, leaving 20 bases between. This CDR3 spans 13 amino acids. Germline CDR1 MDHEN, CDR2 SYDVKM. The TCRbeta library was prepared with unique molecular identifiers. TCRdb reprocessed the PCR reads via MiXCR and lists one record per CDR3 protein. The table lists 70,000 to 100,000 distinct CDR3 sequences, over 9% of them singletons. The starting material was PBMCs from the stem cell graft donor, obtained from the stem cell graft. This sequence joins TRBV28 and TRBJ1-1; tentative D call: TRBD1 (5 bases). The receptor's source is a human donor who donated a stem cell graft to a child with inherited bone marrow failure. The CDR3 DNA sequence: TGTGCCAGCACCACCCGGGACCGTCTGAATGCTTTCTTT. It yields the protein CASTTRDRLNAFF. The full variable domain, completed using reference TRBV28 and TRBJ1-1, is DVKVTQSSRYLVKRTGEKVFLECVQDMDHENMFWYRQDPGLGLRLIYFSYDVKMKEKGDIPEGYSVSREKKERFSLILESASTNQTSMYLCASTTRDRLNAFFGQGTRLTVV.